The sequence of this TCR beta chain was determined in a study of B cell selection in AIRE deficiency. Findings and caveats of the study: Of about 3,900 shared Treg TCRbeta sequences, 31.6% were healthy-donor-only and around 9% patient-only. Shared Treg sequences had shorter CDR3s, biased toward rearrangements with few non-templated insertions. Patient Tconv cells held around a third of Treg sequences shared by healthy donors.

Sorting defined conventional CD4 T cells as CD4+CD127+. This clone was recorded a few times. The target antigen is unknown. The authors' processing: Patients' conventional T cells yielded 1.1x10^5 or so distinct TCRbeta sequences; donors' about 1.3x10^5. Libraries were prepared by immunoSEQ multiplex PCR; TCRdb keeps only in-frame clonotypes and omits some of them. From that table come the V and J calls and clone size; the DNA was used to work out D and trimming. This table has fewer than 30,000 clones, approximately 96% appearing once. The sample consisted of conventional CD4+ T cells sorted from PBMCs. The TCR sequence derives from a human donor with AIRE deficiency.

The CDR3 DNA reads as TGCGCCAGCAGCCAAGAGGGGACAGGAGGGATCTACGAGCAGTACTTC. This encodes CASSQEGTGGIYEQYF. The chain combines TRBV4-1 with TRBJ2-7, with 8 bases that match TRBD1. Germline V gene sequence: CDR1 MGHRA, CDR2 YSYEKL. The V and J ends lost 0 bases and 3 bases, in that order; junction bases with no gene match: 7. The CDR3 loop spans 16 amino acids.